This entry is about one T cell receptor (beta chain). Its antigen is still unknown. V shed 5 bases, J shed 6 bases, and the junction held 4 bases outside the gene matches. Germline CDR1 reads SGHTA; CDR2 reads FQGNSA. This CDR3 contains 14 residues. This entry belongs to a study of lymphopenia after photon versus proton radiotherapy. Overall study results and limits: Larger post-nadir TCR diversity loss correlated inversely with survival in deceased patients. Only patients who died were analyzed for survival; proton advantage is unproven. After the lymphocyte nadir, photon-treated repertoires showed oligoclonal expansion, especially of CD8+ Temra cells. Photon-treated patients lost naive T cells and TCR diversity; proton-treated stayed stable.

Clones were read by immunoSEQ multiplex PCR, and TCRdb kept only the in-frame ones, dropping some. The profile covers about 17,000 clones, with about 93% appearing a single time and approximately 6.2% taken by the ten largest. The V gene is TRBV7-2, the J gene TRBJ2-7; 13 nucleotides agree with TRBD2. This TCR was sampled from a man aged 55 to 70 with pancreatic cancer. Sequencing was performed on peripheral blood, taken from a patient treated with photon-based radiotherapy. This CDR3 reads CASSLGLAGFEQYF. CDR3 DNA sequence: TGTGCCAGCAGCCTGGGACTAGCGGGGTTCGAGCAGTACTTC.